This entry features one TCR beta chain sequence. The antigen is not known. These data belong to a study of high-grade serous ovarian cancer treatment subgroups. Across the whole study: Mean per sample: approximately 14,000 reads, about 6,900 unique TCR beta rearrangements.

The germline V gene encodes CDR1 MNHEY and CDR2 SVGAGI. The CDR3 has 14 residues. With 7 bases removed from V and 7 bases from J, the gap between germline ends came to 19 bases. Data came from immunoSEQ multiplex PCR; TCRdb stores just in-frame clones and leaves some out. The data show around 7,000 clones, with around 79% seen just once and around 4.7% held by the top ten. Tumor samples were taken before definitive surgery or chemotherapy. Regarding the study as a whole: CDR1 and CDR2 were left unanalyzed; analyses focused on CDR3. Different patients shared almost no repertoire; same-patient tumors shared about 0.095 to 0.79. Bulk tumor TCR sequencing gave no spatial information.

The origin of this receptor is a human donor with high-grade serous ovarian cancer. The rearrangement joins TRBV6-5 to TRBJ1-2; D possibly corresponds to TRBD1 (5 bases). Sequencing was carried out using tumor tissue. This CDR3 is CASIAWDSLGGYTF. For the CDR3, the DNA is TGTGCCAGCATCGCCTGGGACTCACTCGGTGGCTACACCTTC.